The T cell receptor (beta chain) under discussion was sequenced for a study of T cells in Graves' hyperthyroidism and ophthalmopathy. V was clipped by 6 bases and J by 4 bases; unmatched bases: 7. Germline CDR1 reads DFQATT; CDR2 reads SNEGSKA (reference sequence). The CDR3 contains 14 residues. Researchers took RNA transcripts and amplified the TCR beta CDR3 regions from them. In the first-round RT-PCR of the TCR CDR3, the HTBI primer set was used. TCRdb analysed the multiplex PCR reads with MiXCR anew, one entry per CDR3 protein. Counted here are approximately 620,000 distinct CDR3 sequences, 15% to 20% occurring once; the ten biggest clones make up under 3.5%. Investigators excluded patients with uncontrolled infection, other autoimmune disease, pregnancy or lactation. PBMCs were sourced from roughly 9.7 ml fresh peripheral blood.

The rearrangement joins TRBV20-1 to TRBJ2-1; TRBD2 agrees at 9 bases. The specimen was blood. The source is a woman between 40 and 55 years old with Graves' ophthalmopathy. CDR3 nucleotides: TGCAGTGCCCGCGGGGGGGAGCTTTACAATGAGCAGTTCTTC. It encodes CSARGGELYNEQFF.